These 10 T cell receptor beta chains share one sample of origin, sequenced in a study of shared clonotypes between healthy human individuals (dated by TCRdb to about 2020). The library was generated by the immunoSEQ multiplex PCR assay. TCRdb carries this immuneACCESS record with in-frame sequences only. Its versions omit some clonotypes, under half of them owing to an unresolved V gene in the studies checked, with the rest unexplained. For this sample the table gives roughly 1,100,000 clones, of which around 76% were detected only once. The ten most abundant clones make up roughly 1.4% of the sample. What was sequenced was memory CD4+ T cells sorted from blood. Sample cell subset or site, as interpreted from the label and publication: CD45RA-negative fraction. All receptors derive from a young man in good health.

The chain uses TRBV30 and TRBJ2-6; TRBD1 aligns across 7 bases. Germline CDR1 GTSNPN, CDR2 SVGIG (reference sequence). The V and J ends lost 0 bases and 0 bases, in that order; junction bases with no gene match: 14. This CDR3 has 20 amino acids. This chain's CDR3 is CAWSVGFIGTVFSGANVLTF. As DNA, the CDR3 is TGTGCCTGGAGTGTAGGTTTTATCGGGACAGTTTTCTCTGGGGCCAACGTCCTGACTTTC.

This chain connects TRBV9 to TRBJ2-7; 9 bases are a match to TRBD2. Germline CDR1 and CDR2: SGDLS and YYNGEE. The CDR3 sequence is 14 residues long. V dropped 2 bases and J dropped 7; count of bases not matched to a gene: 7. In DNA, the CDR3 is TGTGCCAGCAGCGTCAGCGGGGGGTCTCGGGAGCAGTACTTC. Its translation is CASSVSGGSREQYF.

Only one count was recorded for this clone. V usage is TRBV7-2 and J usage is TRBJ1-5; 7 bases map to TRBD1. After removal of 5 bases from V and 4 bases from J, the junction contained 8 bases not matched to a gene. CDR3 size: 15 residues. Germline values: CDR1 SGHTA, CDR2 FQGNSA. The CDR3 region is CASSVNRGWNQPQHF. DNA for the CDR3: TGTGCCAGCAGCGTTAACAGGGGATGGAATCAGCCCCAGCATTTT.

This clone came up once. This sequence joins TRBV18 and TRBJ2-2; 9 bases line up with TRBD1. V was clipped by 6 bases and J by 3 bases; unmatched bases: 5. The CDR3 has 15 residues. Germline assignment: CDR1 KGHSH and CDR2 LQKENI. The CDR3 nucleotides read TGTGCCAGCTCGGAAGGACAGGGGCACACCGGGGAGCTGTTTTTT. Amino acids: CASSEGQGHTGELFF.

This clone was observed a few times. The gene calls are TRBV4-1 and TRBJ1-2, with 7 bases identical to TRBD1. CDR1 and CDR2 (germline): MGHRA, YSYEKL. CDR3 length equals 15 residues. The trim removed 0 bases at V and 3 bases at J, leaving 4 bases unmatched. CDR3 in DNA: TGCGCCAGCAGCCAAGATGGGGGGACAGACTATGGCTACACCTTC. It is translated as CASSQDGGTDYGYTF.

The chain couples TRBV6-1 to TRBJ1-2, with 7 bases lining up with TRBD1. The CDR3 length is 15 residues. V lost 5 bases and J lost 2; bases outside the gene matches: 8. Germline V gene sequence: CDR1 MNHNS, CDR2 SASEGT. DNA for the CDR3: TGTGCCAGCAGTCTCGTCAGGGGGTCGAACTATGGCTACACCTTC. Amino acid sequence: CASSLVRGSNYGYTF.

This clone showed up just once. The V call is TRBV19, the J call TRBJ2-7; 8 bases fit TRBD1. The germline gives CDR1 LNHDA, CDR2 SQIVND (reference sequence). The length of the CDR3 is 14 residues. Trimming cost V 1 base and J 6 bases; bases outside gene matches: 5. CDR3 coding DNA: TGTGCCAGTAGTATAGTCCAGGGGGCAAGCGAGCAGTACTTC. Its translation: CASSIVQGASEQYF.

The CDR3 coding sequence is TGTGCCAGCAGTTCACCTCTAGGCAATCAGCCCCAGCATTTT. Translating it yields CASSSPLGNQPQHF. The chain couples TRBV28 to TRBJ1-5; D gene ambiguous. This CDR3 spans 14 amino acids. V was clipped by 4 bases and J by 2 bases, with 9 bases between them. CDR1 and CDR2 from the germline V gene are MDHEN and SYDVKM.

This rearrangement joins TRBV19 to TRBJ2-2; TRBD1 might be the D (6 bases). CDR1 LNHDA and CDR2 SQIVND come from the germline V gene (reference sequence). The CDR3 consists of 14 residues. V lost 5 bases to trimming and J lost 5 bases, with 12 bases between them. The CDR3 sequence is CASSVQQGTGELFF. The CDR3 nucleotides are TGTGCCAGTAGTGTTCAACAGGGAACCGGGGAGCTGTTTTTT.

This clone was seen a handful of times. The chain recombines TRBV7-6 with TRBJ2-7; D gene ambiguous. V lost 1 base, J lost 7 bases, and 11 bases lay in between. CDR3 length equals 13 residues. Germline values: CDR1 SGHVS, CDR2 FNYEAQ. This CDR3 reads CASSLDPGSEQYF. For the CDR3, the DNA is TGTGCCAGCAGCTTAGATCCCGGCAGTGAGCAGTACTTC.